A selection of T cell receptor beta chains follows, all from one sample in a study of blood T cell repertoires in COVID-19. The assay was immunoSEQ multiplex PCR, and TCRdb's table has in-frame clones only and misses some. The sample has over 200,000 clones; 88% are singletons. Sequenced: peripheral blood. These receptor sequences come from a man aged 55 to 70 who had recovered from COVID-19. Each CDR3 is given with its conserved first and last residue. The order of the fields is CDR3 DNA, CDR3 protein, V gene, clone size, D gene, J gene. The D gene is left open where the match is weak. The size of a clone is reported for some rows only, either as once, few or many, or as a class for expanded clones.

TGTGCCAGCAGCTCAGGGAATCTATACGAGCAGTACTTC CASSSGNLYEQYF TRBV7-2 once NA TRBJ2-7
TGTGCCAGCAGCTTTCTAGCGGGGACCCAGGGGGAGACCCAGTACTTC CASSFLAGTQGETQYF TRBV7-9 NA TRBD2 TRBJ2-5
TGTGCCAGCAGTTACCTCGGCAGGGATCAGCCCCAGCATTTT CASSYLGRDQPQHF TRBV6-5 NA NA TRBJ1-5
TGTGCCAGCAGCCAAGTCGGGGGTTACACCGGGGAGCTGTTTTTT CASSQVGGYTGELFF TRBV3-1/TRBV3-2 few NA TRBJ2-2
TGTGCCAGCAGCGTCGCAGGCGCGAACACCGGGGAGCTGTTTTTT CASSVAGANTGELFF TRBV9 NA NA TRBJ2-2
TGTGCCAGCAGCTTAACAGGGTATGTGGATCAGCCCCAGCATTTT CASSLTGYVDQPQHF TRBV5-6 NA NA TRBJ1-5
TGCGCCAGCAGCTTGGGCGTAGCGGGGGCCCCTGGGGAGCAGTTCTTC CASSLGVAGAPGEQFF TRBV5-1 NA TRBD2 TRBJ2-1
TGCAGCGTTGCCACAGGGCTTAATGAAAAACTGTTTTTT CSVATGLNEKLFF TRBV29-1 NA NA TRBJ1-4
TGCGCCAGCAGCTACGGTCCCGGTGGACTACCAGACTCGGGCGAGCAGTACTTC CASSYGPGGLPDSGEQYF TRBV5-1 NA NA TRBJ2-7
TGTGCCAGCACTAGGGCGGGGGTGAGCCAAGAGACCCAGTACTTC CASTRAGVSQETQYF TRBV6-5 few TRBD2 TRBJ2-5
TGTGCCAGCAGCTTAGGGCCTAGCGGGGGGCACAATGAGCAGTTCTTC CASSLGPSGGHNEQFF TRBV7-2 few TRBD2 TRBJ2-1
TGTGCCAGCAGCCAAGATCCAGGGGCCCCCTACAATGAGCAGTTCTTC CASSQDPGAPYNEQFF TRBV3-1/TRBV3-2 NA NA TRBJ2-1
TGTGCCTGCCTGGAGCGGGGGGGCCGCAATGAGCAGTTCTTC CACLERGGRNEQFF TRBV30 NA TRBD2 TRBJ2-1
TGTGCCAGCAGTTTATTTAGGGCAGGGGGTTACAATGAGCAGTTCTTC CASSLFRAGGYNEQFF TRBV27 NA TRBD1 TRBJ2-1
TGTGCCAGTACCCTAATGGACAGCTATGGCTACACCTTC CASTLMDSYGYTF TRBV19 NA NA TRBJ1-2
TGTGCCAGCAGTACGACAGGGGAACGGGAGCAGTACTTC CASSTTGEREQYF TRBV2 NA TRBD1 TRBJ2-7
TGTGCCAGCAGCTCCGGACAGGGCGACTATGGCTACACCTTC CASSSGQGDYGYTF TRBV11-2 NA TRBD1 TRBJ1-2
TGTGCCAGTACCCAGGGTATCGGCTATGGCTACACCTTC CASTQGIGYGYTF TRBV19 NA NA TRBJ1-2
TGTGCCAGCTCACCCCCCGGGAATGGCTACACCTTC CASSPPGNGYTF TRBV18 NA NA TRBJ1-2
TGTGCCAGCAGCCAGGGAGTCGGGGATCAGCCCCAGCATTTT CASSQGVGDQPQHF TRBV3-1/TRBV3-2 NA NA TRBJ1-5
TGTGCCAGCATCTCCACCTTTACGGGGGTACGTGGCTACACCTTC CASISTFTGVRGYTF TRBV7-9 NA NA TRBJ1-2
TGTGCCAGCAGCTTAGGACAGGGGGGGAACACTGAAGCTTTCTTT CASSLGQGGNTEAFF TRBV7-2 NA TRBD1 TRBJ1-1
TGTGCCAGCAGCAAAGGGAGCAGGGCTTATGGCTACACCTTC CASSKGSRAYGYTF TRBV21-1 few NA TRBJ1-2
TGTGCCAGCTCACCGACGGGGGGGCCAACAGATACGCAGTATTTT CASSPTGGPTDTQYF TRBV18 few TRBD2 TRBJ2-3
TGTGCCAGTAGTATAGATGGAGTCAGTGCCACAGGGGGTGAAAAACTGTTTTTT CASSIDGVSATGGEKLFF TRBV19 NA TRBD1 TRBJ1-4
TGTGCCAGCAGCTTGGGGCAGGGCGCGACGATTGAGCAGTTCTTC CASSLGQGATIEQFF TRBV7-9 NA NA TRBJ2-1
TGTGCCAGCAGACTACAGGGGACCTTCACAGATACGCAGTATTTT CASRLQGTFTDTQYF TRBV5-4 NA TRBD1 TRBJ2-3
TGTGCCAGCACCAGGGGAGGGACAGAGACCCAGTACTTC CASTRGGTETQYF TRBV2 NA NA TRBJ2-5
TGTGCCAGCAGCCAACGTGGCACAGGCCCCACTCGGAAGTACTTC CASSQRGTGPTRKYF TRBV3-1/TRBV3-2 NA NA TRBJ2-4
TGTGCCAGCAGTAACCCCCCAGGGTCGGTTCAGCCCCAGCATTTT CASSNPPGSVQPQHF TRBV6-6 NA NA TRBJ1-5
TGTGCCAGCAGCGTATCTTACATGGAAGGGAGGGATGGCTACACCTTC CASSVSYMEGRDGYTF TRBV9 NA NA TRBJ1-2
TGTGCCAGCAGCCAGAATTACGAGCAGTACTTC CASSQNYEQYF TRBV6-6 NA NA TRBJ2-7
TGTGCCAGTTCGGGACAGGGGAACGAAAAACTGTTTTTT CASSGQGNEKLFF TRBV27 NA TRBD1 TRBJ1-4
TGTGCCTGGAGTGTTTTAGTGTGGACGGAGGATAATTCACCCCTCCACTTT CAWSVLVWTEDNSPLHF TRBV30 NA NA TRBJ1-6
TGTGCCAGCTCACCACCGGACAGCTCATCCTACGAGCAGTACTTC CASSPPDSSSYEQYF TRBV18 NA NA TRBJ2-7
TGCGCCAGCAGGGGGGGACAGGGCGGAGTAGAGAACACTGAAGCTTTCTTT CASRGGQGGVENTEAFF TRBV5-1 NA TRBD1 TRBJ1-1
TGTGCCAGCGGTAGCGGGGGGATAGATACGCAGTATTTT CASGSGGIDTQYF TRBV5-4 NA TRBD2 TRBJ2-3
TGCAGCGTGACCCTCCGGGACAGGCAAGAGACCCAGTACTTC CSVTLRDRQETQYF TRBV29-1 NA TRBD1 TRBJ2-5
TGTGCCATCAGGGGGACAGGGGAAGACGGCTACACCTTC CAIRGTGEDGYTF TRBV10-3 NA TRBD1 TRBJ1-2
TGTGCCAGCAGCTCCGGGACTAGCGGGGTAGAAGAGACCCAGTACTTC CASSSGTSGVEETQYF TRBV11-2 many TRBD2 TRBJ2-5
TGTGCCAGCAGCTGGACGGGGGGCAGCAATGAGCAGTTCTTC CASSWTGGSNEQFF TRBV7-3 once NA TRBJ2-1